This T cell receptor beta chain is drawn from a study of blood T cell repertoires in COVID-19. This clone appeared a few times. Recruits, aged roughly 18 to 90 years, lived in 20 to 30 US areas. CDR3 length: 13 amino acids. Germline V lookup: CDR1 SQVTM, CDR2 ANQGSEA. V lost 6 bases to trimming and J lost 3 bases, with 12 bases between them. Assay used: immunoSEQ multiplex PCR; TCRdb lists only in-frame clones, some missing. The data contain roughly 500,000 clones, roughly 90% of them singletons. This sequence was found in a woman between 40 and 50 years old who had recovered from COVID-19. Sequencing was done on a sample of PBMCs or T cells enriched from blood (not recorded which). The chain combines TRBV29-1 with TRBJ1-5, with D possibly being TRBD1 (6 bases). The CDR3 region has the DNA TGCAGCGTGGCCGCAGGGGTCAATCAGCCCCAGCATTTT. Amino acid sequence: CSVAAGVNQPQHF. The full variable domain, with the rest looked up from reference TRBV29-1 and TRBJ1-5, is SAVISQKPSRDICQRGTSLTIQCQVDSQVTMMFWYRQQPGQSLTLIATANQGSEATYESGFVIDKFPISRPNLTFSTLTVSNMSPEDSSIYLCSVAAGVNQPQHFGDGTRLSIL.